The rows below give T cell receptor beta chains drawn from one sample of a study of blood T cells in healthy people across ages. Using its own MiXCR run on the 5' RACE reads, TCRdb lists one record per CDR3 protein. This table holds around 850,000 distinct CDR3 sequences, roughly 34% found once. What was sequenced was blood. The source of these receptors is a man younger than 35 in good health. CDR3s include the opening cysteine and the closing phenylalanine or tryptophan. D genes are given only for firm matches. Clone size is given for some rows only: seen once, a few or many times, or a class if the clone is expanded.

D gene: -
V gene: TRBV7-9
J gene: TRBJ1-4
clone size: few
CDR3 DNA: TGTGCCAGCAGCCCCTACAGGGAATGGGGTGAAAAACTGTTTTTT
CDR3 protein: CASSPYREWGEKLFF

D gene: TRBD2
V gene: TRBV11-2
J gene: TRBJ2-3
clone size: many
CDR3 DNA: TGTGCCAGCAGCCAAACTAGCGGGGGAGGCACAGATACGCAGTATTTT
CDR3 protein: CASSQTSGGGTDTQYF

D gene: TRBD1
V gene: TRBV7-2
J gene: TRBJ1-2
clone size: -
CDR3 DNA: TGTGCCAGCAGCCCCCAACAGGGGAACTATGGCTACACCTTC
CDR3 protein: CASSPQQGNYGYTF

D gene: TRBD1
V gene: TRBV28
J gene: TRBJ1-5
clone size: few
CDR3 DNA: TGTGCCAGCAGGGAACCCGGGACAGGGGTCAATCAGCCCCAGCATTTT
CDR3 protein: CASREPGTGVNQPQHF

D gene: -
V gene: TRBV4-3
J gene: TRBJ2-5
clone size: -
CDR3 DNA: TGCGCCGGCAGCCAAGGCCGGGCCCAGACGCTCTTCAATGAGCAGTACTTC
CDR3 protein: CAGSQGRAQTLFNEQYF

D gene: -
V gene: TRBV20-1
J gene: TRBJ1-2
clone size: few
CDR3 DNA: TGCAGTGTTATGACACCTAACTATGGCTACACCTTC
CDR3 protein: CSVMTPNYGYTF

D gene: TRBD2
V gene: TRBV7-3
J gene: TRBJ2-3
clone size: -
CDR3 DNA: TGTGCCAGCAGCCCCAGTCCCCTAGCGGCTAGCACAGATACGCAGTATTTT
CDR3 protein: CASSPSPLAASTDTQYF

D gene: TRBD2
V gene: TRBV7-2
J gene: TRBJ2-1
clone size: few
CDR3 DNA: TGTGCCAGCAGCTTAGAGCCAGCGGGGGGGTACAATGAGCAGTTCTTC
CDR3 protein: CASSLEPAGGYNEQFF

D gene: -
V gene: TRBV7-6
J gene: TRBJ2-5
clone size: -
CDR3 DNA: TGTGCCAGCAGCCGGTTTAGCGGAGTCCAAGAGACCCAGTACTTC
CDR3 protein: CASSRFSGVQETQYF

D gene: TRBD1
V gene: TRBV12-3/TRBV12-4
J gene: TRBJ1-2
clone size: -
CDR3 DNA: TGTGCCAGCAGTCCATCACGGACAGGGAATGGCTACACCTTC
CDR3 protein: CASSPSRTGNGYTF

D gene: -
V gene: TRBV18
J gene: TRBJ1-2
clone size: few
CDR3 DNA: TGTGCCAGCTCACCAGACGCTGGGAATGGCTACACCTTC
CDR3 protein: CASSPDAGNGYTF

D gene: -
V gene: TRBV29-1
J gene: TRBJ2-3
clone size: -
CDR3 DNA: TGCAGCGTTGAGCTCAACACAGATACGCAGTATTTT
CDR3 protein: CSVELNTDTQYF

D gene: TRBD2
V gene: TRBV5-1
J gene: TRBJ2-5
clone size: once
CDR3 DNA: TGCGCCAGCAGCTTGGGCAGCGGGGCGAACTACAATGAGCAGTACTTC
CDR3 protein: CASSLGSGANYNEQYF

D gene: TRBD1
V gene: TRBV5-6
J gene: TRBJ2-4
clone size: -
CDR3 DNA: TGTGCCAGCAGCTTGGTAGGGACAGCCAAAAACATTCGGTACTTC
CDR3 protein: CASSLVGTAKNIRYF

D gene: -
V gene: TRBV7-2
J gene: TRBJ2-5
clone size: -
CDR3 DNA: TGTGCCAGCAGCCCCGGTTGGGCCCAAGAGACCCAGTACTTC
CDR3 protein: CASSPGWAQETQYF

D gene: TRBD2
V gene: TRBV7-9
J gene: TRBJ2-5
clone size: -
CDR3 DNA: TGTGCCAGCAGCTTAATCACTAGCGGGGTCTACAATGAGCAGTACTTC
CDR3 protein: CASSLITSGVYNEQYF

D gene: -
V gene: TRBV12-3/TRBV12-4
J gene: TRBJ2-7
clone size: -
CDR3 DNA: TGTGCCACCGGGAGCAATGAGCAGTACTTC
CDR3 protein: CATGSNEQYF

D gene: -
V gene: TRBV28
J gene: TRBJ1-1
clone size: -
CDR3 DNA: TGTGCCAGCACCCTGGACGGGGCAGCTTTCTTT
CDR3 protein: CASTLDGAAFF

D gene: TRBD1
V gene: TRBV2
J gene: TRBJ1-5
clone size: -
CDR3 DNA: TGTGCCAGCATGGTACAGGGGGCGAAGCAGCCCCAGCATTTT
CDR3 protein: CASMVQGAKQPQHF

D gene: -
V gene: TRBV20-1
J gene: TRBJ1-1
clone size: many
CDR3 DNA: TGCAGTGCACTCCGGGGACGGTGGGGCACTGAAGCTTTCTTT
CDR3 protein: CSALRGRWGTEAFF

D gene: -
V gene: TRBV6-5
J gene: TRBJ2-3
clone size: many
CDR3 DNA: TGTGCCAGCACTCACCCGGGCACAGATACGCAGTATTTT
CDR3 protein: CASTHPGTDTQYF

D gene: TRBD1
V gene: TRBV7-9
J gene: TRBJ2-5
clone size: -
CDR3 DNA: TGTGCCAGCAGCTCGACAAGACAGGGGGAAGAGACCCAGTACTTC
CDR3 protein: CASSSTRQGEETQYF

D gene: TRBD2
V gene: TRBV3-1
J gene: TRBJ2-3
clone size: -
CDR3 DNA: TGTGCCAGCACCCAGGGACTAGGAATAACAGATACGCAGTATTTT
CDR3 protein: CASTQGLGITDTQYF

D gene: -
V gene: TRBV12-3/TRBV12-4
J gene: TRBJ1-1
clone size: -
CDR3 DNA: TGTGCCAGCAGGGGGACGGCAGGGCGGGAGGCTTTCTTT
CDR3 protein: CASRGTAGREAFF

D gene: TRBD1
V gene: TRBV28
J gene: TRBJ2-7
clone size: few
CDR3 DNA: TGTGCCAGCAGTTTACCGGGACAGAATAAGAGAAACTACGAGCAGTACTTC
CDR3 protein: CASSLPGQNKRNYEQYF

D gene: TRBD1
V gene: TRBV20-1
J gene: TRBJ1-2
clone size: few
CDR3 DNA: TGCAGTGCTACCTACAGGGGGGGACACTATGGCTACACCTTC
CDR3 protein: CSATYRGGHYGYTF

D gene: TRBD2
V gene: TRBV29-1
J gene: TRBJ2-3
clone size: -
CDR3 DNA: TGCAGCGTTGGGGCTAGCGGGGGGGTGTCAGATACGCAGTATTTT
CDR3 protein: CSVGASGGVSDTQYF

D gene: TRBD1
V gene: TRBV5-1
J gene: TRBJ2-2
clone size: -
CDR3 DNA: TGCGCCAGCAGCTTAGAACCGGACAGGGGATCCGGGGAGCTGTTTTTT
CDR3 protein: CASSLEPDRGSGELFF

D gene: TRBD1
V gene: TRBV14
J gene: TRBJ2-3
clone size: few
CDR3 DNA: TGTGCCAGCAGCCTCAATCCTTCGACAGGGTCCACAGATACGCAGTATTTT
CDR3 protein: CASSLNPSTGSTDTQYF

D gene: TRBD2
V gene: TRBV7-6
J gene: TRBJ2-2
clone size: -
CDR3 DNA: TGTGCCAGCAGCCCACGGGACTATTCCACCGGGGAGCTGTTTTTT
CDR3 protein: CASSPRDYSTGELFF

D gene: -
V gene: TRBV5-1
J gene: TRBJ2-7
clone size: once
CDR3 DNA: TGCGCCAGCAGCTTGATTGGGGATAGCCACTACGAGCAGTACTTC
CDR3 protein: CASSLIGDSHYEQYF